The clone carrying this TCR beta chain has only a few counts. Its matching antigen is unknown. Individual cDNA molecules each received unique molecular identifiers attached to them. TCRdb independently ran MiXCR on the 5' RACE reads; one entry per CDR3 protein. Among 80,000 or so distinct CDR3 sequences listed, approximately 12% were seen once. V was shortened by 2 bases and J by 0 bases, with 8 bases between the two germline ends. The CDR3 runs 15 residues. Germline CDR1 reads KGHDR; CDR2 reads SFDVKD. The data originate from a study of early T cells in non-severe SARS-CoV-2 infection. Study overall: Investigators sequenced bulk RNA drawn from unsorted whole blood, and chains remained unpaired.

Study-wide findings and caveats: VDJdb matching favored anti-spike CD8 responses, missing private and CD4 specificities.

Sequenced: whole blood. This clonotype originated in an adult who was a healthcare worker with PCR-confirmed SARS-CoV-2 infection or an uninfected control (not recorded which). The chain carries TRBV24-1 and TRBJ2-3; D is unclear. The CDR3 sequence is CATSDSRTSTDTQYF. The CDR3 DNA follows: TGTGCCACCAGTGATTCCAGGACCAGCACAGATACGCAGTATTTT.